The present TCR beta chain was sequenced within a study of shared clonotypes between healthy human individuals. Study-wide results and caveats: There were few donors, and this limited the genetic and exposure-history diversity represented.

With regard to this clone: Its cognate antigen is unknown.

Assay used: immunoSEQ multiplex PCR; TCRdb lists only in-frame clones, some missing. Of 1.6 million or so clones listed, around 98.5% are singletons. V was clipped by 5 bases and J by 3 bases, with 16 bases between them. Germline V gene data show CDR1 as SEHNR and CDR2 as FQNEAQ (reference sequence). There are 15 residues in the CDR3. Sequenced material: naive CD4+ T cells sorted from blood. The subset here: CD45RA+ positively selected. The chain combines TRBV7-9 with TRBJ1-1; weak D call: TRBD1 (6 bases). This receptor was taken from a man in his thirties or forties in good health. The CDR3 nucleotides are TGTGCCAGCAGCCCTACCTCGGGGGCGGACACTGAAGCTTTCTTT. Its protein is CASSPTSGADTEAFF.